The text below deals with one T cell receptor beta chain. What it recognizes is unknown. These data originate in a study of OX40 agonist ivuxolimab in advanced cancers. Turning to the study itself: Cancers in dose escalation were hepatocellular, melanoma, renal cell and head and neck. Age averaged around 60 years (range roughly 23 to 79), and about 86% were male.

Study-wide results and caveats: More expanded clones were seen, on average, in CD8+ T cells than in CD4+.

Clones were sequenced by immunoSEQ multiplex PCR, and TCRdb holds only the in-frame ones, with some missing. The repertoire holds some 80,000 clones, with nearly 90% as singletons. Drawing of blood for sampling happened at baseline, at cycle 4 day 1, and at cycle 7 day 1. Trimming took 0 bases from V and 5 from J, leaving 11 bases between them. CDR1 is SGHRS and CDR2 is YFSETQ in the germline V gene. CDR3 length: 14 amino acids. This receptor was taken from an adult with an advanced solid tumor such as melanoma, head and neck, liver or kidney cancer. This rearrangement joins TRBV5-1 to TRBJ1-2; weak D call: TRBD1 (6 bases). Source: CD4+ or CD8+ T cells sorted from blood, taken in a trial of the OX40 agonist ivuxolimab. The CDR3: CASSLDTGRYGYTF. CDR3 sequence (DNA): TGCGCCAGCAGCTTGGATACAGGGCGATATGGCTACACCTTC.